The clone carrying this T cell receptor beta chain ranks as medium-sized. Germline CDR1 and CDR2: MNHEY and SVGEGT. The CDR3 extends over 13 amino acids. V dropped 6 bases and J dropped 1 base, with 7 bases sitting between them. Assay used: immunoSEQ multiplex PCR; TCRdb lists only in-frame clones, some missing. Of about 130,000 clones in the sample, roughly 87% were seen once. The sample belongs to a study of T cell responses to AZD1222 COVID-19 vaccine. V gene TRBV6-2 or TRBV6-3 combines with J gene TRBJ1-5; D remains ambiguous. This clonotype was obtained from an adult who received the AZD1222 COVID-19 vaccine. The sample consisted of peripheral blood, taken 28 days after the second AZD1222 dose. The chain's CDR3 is CASSRKSNQPQHF. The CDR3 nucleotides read TGTGCCAGCAGCAGAAAAAGCAATCAGCCCCAGCATTTT.